The clone carrying this T cell receptor beta chain turned up a few times. Method: immunoSEQ multiplex PCR; TCRdb's copy keeps in-frame clones and lacks some. The repertoire has under 200,000 clones, about four fifths of them found once; the top ten carry about 2.7%. This entry comes from a study of blood T cell repertoires in COVID-19. Germline V CDR1 and CDR2: KGHSH, LQKENI. This CDR3 contains 16 residues. Germline trimming cut 6 bases from V and 1 base from J; bases unmatched to any gene: 6. The genes are TRBV18 and TRBJ1-4; 9 bases line up with TRBD1. Sequences were obtained from peripheral blood. This receptor was taken from a human donor with acute or convalescent COVID-19. The donor label of this sample is uncertain. CDR3 sequence reads: CASSPGQGKTNEKLFF. CDR3 nucleotide sequence: TGTGCCAGCTCTCCAGGACAGGGGAAAACTAATGAAAAACTGTTTTTT.